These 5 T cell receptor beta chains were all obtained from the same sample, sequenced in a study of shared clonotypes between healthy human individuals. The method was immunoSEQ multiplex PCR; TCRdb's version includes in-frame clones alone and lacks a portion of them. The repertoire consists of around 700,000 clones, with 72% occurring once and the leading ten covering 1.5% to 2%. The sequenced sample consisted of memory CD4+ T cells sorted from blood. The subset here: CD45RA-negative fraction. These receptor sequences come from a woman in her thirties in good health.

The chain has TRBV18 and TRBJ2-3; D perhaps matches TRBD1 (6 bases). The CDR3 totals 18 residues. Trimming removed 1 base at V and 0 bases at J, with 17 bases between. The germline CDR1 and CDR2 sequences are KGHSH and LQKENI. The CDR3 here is CASSPRLQGVRSTDTQYF. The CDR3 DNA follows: TGTGCCAGCTCACCACGGTTACAGGGTGTGAGGAGCACAGATACGCAGTATTTT.

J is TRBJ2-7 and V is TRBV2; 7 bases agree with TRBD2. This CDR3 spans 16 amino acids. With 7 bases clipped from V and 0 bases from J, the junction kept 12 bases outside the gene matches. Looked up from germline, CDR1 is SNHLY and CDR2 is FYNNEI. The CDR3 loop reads CASKFVSGASSYEQYF. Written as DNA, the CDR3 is TGTGCCAGCAAATTCGTCAGCGGGGCGAGCTCCTACGAGCAGTACTTC.

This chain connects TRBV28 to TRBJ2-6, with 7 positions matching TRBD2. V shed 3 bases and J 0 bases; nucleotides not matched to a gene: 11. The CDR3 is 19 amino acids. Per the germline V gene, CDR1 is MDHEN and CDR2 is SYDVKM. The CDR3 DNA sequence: TGTGCCAGCAGTTTCCTCGGCGGGGGTCTACTCTCTGGGGCCAACGTCCTGACTTTC. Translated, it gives CASSFLGGGLLSGANVLTF. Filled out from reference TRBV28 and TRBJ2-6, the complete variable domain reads DVKVTQSSRYLVKRTGEKVFLECVQDMDHENMFWYRQDPGLGLRLIYFSYDVKMKEKGDIPEGYSVSREKKERFSLILESASTNQTSMYLCASSFLGGGLLSGANVLTFGAGSRLTVL.

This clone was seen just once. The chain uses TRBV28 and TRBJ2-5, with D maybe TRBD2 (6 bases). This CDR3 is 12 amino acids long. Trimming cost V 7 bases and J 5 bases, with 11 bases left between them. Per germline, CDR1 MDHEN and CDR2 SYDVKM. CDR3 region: CASTAGEETQYF. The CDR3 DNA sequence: TGTGCCAGCACAGCGGGTGAGGAGACCCAGTACTTC.

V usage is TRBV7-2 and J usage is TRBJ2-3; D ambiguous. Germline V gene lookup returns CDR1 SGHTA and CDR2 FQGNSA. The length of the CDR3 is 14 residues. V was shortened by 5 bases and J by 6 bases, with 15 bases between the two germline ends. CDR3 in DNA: TGTGCCAGCAGCCCCGATTCGGGTGCCGATACGCAGTATTTT. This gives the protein CASSPDSGADTQYF.